What follows is one T cell receptor beta chain and its context. The antigen remains unidentified. Roughly 10 milliliters of peripheral blood were drawn from each donor into EDTA-treated tubes. The source of the sample is a study of blood T cells in healthy people across ages. Germline V gives CDR1 MNHNS, CDR2 SASEGT. V was pared by 5 bases and J by 9 bases, with 14 bases between. This CDR3 has 13 residues. Study-level results: Greater diversity and more naive CD4+ cells were seen in long-lived donors than in aged donors.

The second PCR ran about 7 to 12 cycles with a sample-barcoded 5' primer and J-beta primers. CDR3-containing paired-end reads numbered at least 2.5 million in each sample. TCRdb analysed the 5' RACE reads with MiXCR anew, one entry per CDR3 protein. The sample lists some 1.6 million distinct CDR3 sequences, roughly 32% occurring once. V usage is TRBV6-1 and J usage is TRBJ2-1; maybe TRBD1 (5 bases). This receptor was identified in a woman between 25 and 40 years old in good health. Material for sequencing was blood. The CDR3 DNA follows: TGTGCCAGCAGTCCCCAGGGTTGGGGTGAGCAGTTCTTC. Its protein is CASSPQGWGEQFF.